Below, 27 T cell receptor beta chains from the same sample are listed, as sequenced in a study of cytomegalovirus exposure and HLA in healthy donors. Sequenced by immunoSEQ multiplex PCR; TCRdb stores in-frame clones only, minus some. This sample carries some 250,000 clones, around 90% of them seen once, and the ten largest clones take less than 0.4%. Sequenced input: PBMCs. These receptors were obtained from a woman aged 18-30 years in good health and CMV-seronegative.

The V call is TRBV18, the J call TRBJ2-1; 9 nucleotides line up with TRBD1. The germline CDR1 and CDR2 sequences are KGHSH and LQKENI. The CDR3 covers 15 residues. Trimming took 3 bases from V and 3 from J; bases not matched to a gene: 3. The CDR3 sequence is CASSPGTGYYNEQFF. The DNA for the CDR3 is TGTGCCAGCTCACCGGGGACAGGGTACTACAATGAGCAGTTCTTC.

This chain links TRBV6-5 with TRBJ1-5; possible D gene TRBD1, 5 bases. CDR1 is MNHEY and CDR2 is SVGAGI in the germline V gene. The V and J ends lost 5 bases and 6 bases respectively, with 11 bases between them. The CDR3 spans 13 residues. CDR3 protein: CASSPDKGQPQHF. The CDR3 coding sequence is TGTGCCAGCAGTCCGGACAAGGGTCAGCCCCAGCATTTT.

This chain uses TRBV5-1 with TRBJ2-7; 7 bases map to TRBD2. Germline CDR1 and CDR2: SGHRS and YFSETQ. CDR3 length equals 14 residues. The V gene end was trimmed by 4 bases and the J gene end by 6 bases; junction bases not matched to a gene: 10. DNA of the CDR3: TGCGCCAGCAGCCAAGGACTAGTTTCAAGCGAGCAGTACTTC. This codes for CASSQGLVSSEQYF.

The gene calls are TRBV15 and TRBJ2-3; TRBD2 might be the D (5 bases). V lost 8 bases to trimming and J lost 1 base, with 10 bases between them. There are 13 residues in the CDR3. CDR1 is LNHNV, CDR2 YYDKDF, per germline (reference sequence). The CDR3 protein is CATCPAGTDTQYF. DNA of the CDR3: TGTGCCACCTGTCCAGCGGGCACAGATACGCAGTATTTT. Drawing the rest from reference TRBV15 and TRBJ2-3, the complete variable domain is DAMVIQNPRYQVTQFGKPVTLSCSQTLNHNVMYWYQQKSSQAPKLLFHYYDKDFNNEADTPDNFQSRRPNTSFCFLDIRSPGLGDTAMYLCATCPAGTDTQYFGPGTRLTVL.

DNA for the CDR3: TGTGCCAGCAGCAAAGTTTGGGCGGGTAGCGACGAGCAGTACGTC. Its protein product is CASSKVWAGSDEQYV. The V call is TRBV21-1, the J call TRBJ2-7; TRBD2, as called in the table, went unchecked against the DNA. TRBV21-1 is a documented pseudogene. The CDR3 is made up of 15 amino acids.

CDR3 sequence (DNA): TGCGCCAGCAGCCAAGATTCGAGGGAACCTGGAAACACCATATATTTT. It specifies CASSQDSREPGNTIYF. The chain recombines TRBV4-1 with TRBJ1-3, with no clear D. The CDR3 extends over 16 amino acids. Trimming took off 0 bases at V and 2 bases at J, with 11 bases between the two ends. The germline V gene encodes CDR1 MGHRA and CDR2 YSYEKL.

This clone appeared a few times. The chain joins TRBV5-6 to TRBJ1-5, with 7 nucleotides matching TRBD1. Germline V gene sequence: CDR1 SGHDT, CDR2 YYEEEE. This CDR3 region has 16 residues. Trimming at V came to 3 bases and at J to 0 bases, leaving 6 bases not matched to a gene. The CDR3 reads CASSSGQFLSNQPQHF. The CDR3, as DNA: TGTGCCAGCAGCTCGGGACAGTTCCTTAGCAATCAGCCCCAGCATTTT.

The chain employs TRBV6-6 and TRBJ1-6, with TRBD1 matching 8 bases. The ends lost 5 bases at V and 10 bases at J; junction bases unmatched: 7. Germline CDR1 reads MNHNY; CDR2 reads SVGAGI (reference sequence). This CDR3 spans 14 amino acids. CDR3 coding DNA: TGTGCCAGCAGTCTAAACAGGGGGGAGTCACCCCTCCACTTT. Translated: CASSLNRGESPLHF.

In DNA, the CDR3 is TGTGCCAGCTCACCCAGGGATTCCCAGTATTATGGCTACACCTTC. As protein: CASSPRDSQYYGYTF. The chain has TRBV18 and TRBJ1-2, with a tentative D call TRBD1 (5 bases). CDR1 and CDR2 (germline): KGHSH, LQKENI. The CDR3 is 15 residues long. V lost 3 bases, J lost 5 bases, and 16 bases lay in between.

The chain uses TRBV27 and TRBJ2-1; 11 nucleotides match TRBD2. The CDR3 has 14 residues. V shed 7 bases and J 9 bases; nucleotides not matched to a gene: 8. Germline lookup yields CDR1 MNHEY and CDR2 SMNVEV (reference sequence). CDR3 protein: CASKNSGGVPEQFF. CDR3 coding DNA: TGTGCCAGCAAAAATAGCGGGGGGGTTCCTGAGCAGTTCTTC.

This rearrangement joins TRBV18 to TRBJ1-1; D is unresolved. The V gene lost 6 bases and the J gene lost 2 bases, with 10 bases spanning the gap. Germline V lookup: CDR1 KGHSH, CDR2 LQKENI. The CDR3 is made up of 13 amino acids. The CDR3 protein is CASSSGGNTEAFF. CDR3 DNA: TGTGCCAGCTCCTCGGGAGGCAACACTGAAGCTTTCTTT.

CDR3 region: CSVGLASDYTGELFF. CDR3 sequence (DNA): TGCAGCGTTGGTCTAGCGAGTGATTACACCGGGGAGCTGTTTTTT. The chain uses TRBV29-1 and TRBJ2-2; tentative D call: TRBD2 (6 bases). Germline CDR1 reads SQVTM; CDR2 reads ANQGSEA. CDR3 length equals 15 residues. Between the trimmed V and J ends, which lost 4 bases and 3 bases, there was a span of 15 bases.

The chain links TRBV5-1 to TRBJ1-2, with 10 bases matching TRBD1. Germline lookup yields CDR1 SGHRS and CDR2 YFSETQ. V gave up 3 bases and J gave up 6 bases; unmatched junction bases: 5. The length of the CDR3 is 14 residues. The CDR3 protein is CASSSTGTGDGYTF. CDR3 coding DNA: TGCGCCAGCAGCTCAACCGGGACAGGGGATGGCTACACCTTC.

This clone was seen a handful of times. The V and J genes are TRBV7-9 and TRBJ1-2; 7 bases align to TRBD1. This CDR3 spans 16 amino acids. V shed 1 base, J shed 0 bases, and the junction held 5 bases outside the gene matches. Germline-derived CDR1 and CDR2 are SEHNR and FQNEAQ (reference sequence). CDR3 in DNA: TGTGCCAGCAGCTTAGGGGGGACAGCTTCTAACTATGGCTACACCTTC. It is translated as CASSLGGTASNYGYTF.

The chain employs TRBV10-1 and TRBJ2-2, with TRBD1 identical over 9 bases. With 6 bases clipped from V and 7 bases from J, the junction kept 12 bases outside the gene matches. The CDR3 is 16 amino acids. Germline V gene sequence: CDR1 WNHNN, CDR2 SYGVQD (reference sequence). Here the CDR3 DNA reads TGCGCCAGCAGCGATCACGGGACAGGGTCGGTCGGGGAGCTGTTTTTT. It codes for CASSDHGTGSVGELFF.

The chain uses TRBV5-4 and TRBJ2-7; D is possibly TRBD1 (5 bases). V lost 3 bases, J lost 5 bases, and 15 bases lay in between. This CDR3 has 14 amino acids. Germline V CDR1 and CDR2: SGHNT, YYREEE (reference sequence). The CDR3: CASSWHGAGHEQYF. CDR3 DNA sequence: TGTGCCAGCAGCTGGCACGGTGCAGGGCACGAGCAGTACTTC.

V gene TRBV27 combines with J gene TRBJ2-2; TRBD2 might be the D (6 bases). CDR1 and CDR2 from the germline V gene are MNHEY and SMNVEV (reference sequence). The V gene lost 2 bases and the J gene lost 5 bases, with 9 bases spanning the gap. The CDR3 runs 14 residues. CDR3 DNA: TGTGCCAGCAGTTTAGGGGGGACGACCGGGGAGCTGTTTTTT. It yields the protein CASSLGGTTGELFF.

CDR3 coding DNA: TGCGCCAGCAGCCAAGGACCGATTCAGCGAAATGAGCAGTTCTTC. Translated, it gives CASSQGPIQRNEQFF. The genes are TRBV4-1 and TRBJ2-1, with D uncertain. V was clipped by 1 base and J by 7 bases, with 14 bases between them. This CDR3 spans 15 amino acids. Germline assignment: CDR1 MGHRA and CDR2 YSYEKL.

The V and J genes are TRBV18 and TRBJ2-3; D possibly corresponds to TRBD2 (8 bases). Trimming stripped 3 bases from V and 2 bases from J, with 33 bases between. The germline V gene has CDR1 KGHSH and CDR2 LQKENI. The CDR3 totals 22 residues. DNA for the CDR3: TGTGCCAGCTCACCGCCGTTCTTACAGGGGAACCAACTAGCGGCACTCACAGATACGCAGTATTTT. Translating it yields CASSPPFLQGNQLAALTDTQYF.

The gene calls are TRBV18 and TRBJ2-3; possible D gene TRBD1, 6 bases. The CDR3 totals 15 residues. Germline-derived CDR1 and CDR2 are KGHSH and LQKENI. Trimming stripped 3 bases from V and 3 bases from J, with 13 bases between. The CDR3 sequence: CASSPGHQGTDTQYF. As DNA, the CDR3 is TGTGCCAGCTCACCGGGACACCAAGGAACAGATACGCAGTATTTT.

CDR3 loop: CASSNRISTGWNTEAFF. DNA for the CDR3: TGTGCCAGTAGTAACCGGATTTCAACAGGGTGGAACACTGAAGCTTTCTTT. The chain is built from TRBV19 and TRBJ1-1, with D possibly matching TRBD1 (6 bases). From germline, CDR1 is LNHDA and CDR2 SQIVND (reference sequence). The CDR3 covers 17 residues. Trimming took off 4 bases at V and 1 base at J, with 19 bases between the two ends.

This clone was recorded once. The rearrangement links TRBV28 to TRBJ1-5, with D possibly being TRBD1 (6 bases). Trimming stripped 7 bases from V and 5 bases from J, with 18 bases between. CDR1 is MDHEN and CDR2 is SYDVKM in the germline V gene. This CDR3 is 15 amino acids long. CDR3 sequence: CASIVGTQLDQPQHF. CDR3 bases: TGTGCCAGCATCGTCGGGACACAGCTCGATCAGCCCCAGCATTTT.

V usage is TRBV6-5 and J usage is TRBJ2-7, with TRBD2 matching over 9 bases. V gave up 5 bases and J gave up 2 bases; unmatched junction bases: 7. CDR1 and CDR2 from the germline V gene are MNHEY and SVGAGI. The CDR3 consists of 15 residues. CDR3 sequence (DNA): TGTGCCAGCAGTAGAGAAGCGGGGGGACCCTACGAGCAGTACTTC. Amino acid sequence: CASSREAGGPYEQYF.

The chain joins TRBV6-1 to TRBJ2-5; TRBD1 matches at 7 bases. This CDR3 is 13 amino acids long. V gave up 9 bases and J gave up 5 bases; unmatched junction bases: 9. Germline V CDR1 and CDR2: MNHNS, SASEGT. CDR3 in DNA: TGTGCCAGTAGACAGACAGGGCTTGAGACCCAGTACTTC. This gives the protein CASRQTGLETQYF.

This rearrangement joins TRBV28 to TRBJ1-2; 11 bases match TRBD1. CDR1 is MDHEN, CDR2 SYDVKM, per germline. J gave up 8 bases and V 3 bases, and 8 bases lay outside the gene matches. CDR3 length: 15 amino acids. CDR3: CASSFPGTGGWGYTF. The DNA of the CDR3 is TGTGCCAGCAGTTTCCCAGGGACAGGGGGTTGGGGCTACACCTTC.

This sequence joins TRBV7-9 and TRBJ1-2, with 7 bases aligning to TRBD1. The V gene's germline CDR1 is SEHNR and CDR2 FQNEAQ (reference sequence). V lost 5 bases to trimming and J lost 7 bases; unmatched junction nucleotides: 19. There are 17 residues in the CDR3. CDR3 sequence (DNA): TGTGCCAGCAGCCACCGACAGGGCGAGATGGGAATCTCTGGCTACACCTTC. The encoded protein is CASSHRQGEMGISGYTF.

The genes are TRBV28 and TRBJ1-4; TRBD1 is a possible D gene (5 bases). Germline values: CDR1 MDHEN, CDR2 SYDVKM. V lost 7 bases, J lost 8 bases, and 20 bases lay in between. This CDR3 spans 15 amino acids. CDR3 in amino acids: CASMEGSAEAEKLFF. CDR3 sequence (DNA): TGTGCCAGCATGGAGGGGTCGGCGGAGGCGGAAAAACTGTTTTTT.